This TCR beta chain was sequenced in a study of blood T cell repertoires in COVID-19. In the study overall: PBMCs, B-cell-depleted T cells, or T cells provided the cDNA or gDNA that made up the material.

V gave up 2 bases and J gave up 4 bases, with 9 bases separating them. Germline V CDR1 and CDR2: SGHDN, FVKESK. The CDR3 runs 13 residues. Per the study methods: The assay estimated nucleated cells by amplifying reference gene primers. The method was immunoSEQ multiplex PCR; TCRdb's version includes in-frame clones alone and lacks a portion of them. The DNA gave D and trimming, while V, J and clone size come from that table. The table lists about 81,000 clones, almost 85% of them singletons. Specimen: peripheral blood. The clonotype originates from a human donor in a cohort sampled during active COVID-19. This chain uses TRBV14 with TRBJ2-7; possible D gene TRBD1, 6 bases. The CDR3 is CASSQQGFYEQYF. The CDR3 DNA reads TGTGCCAGCAGCCAACAGGGGTTTTACGAGCAGTACTTC.